A selection of T cell receptor beta chains follows, all from one sample in a study of blood T cell repertoires in COVID-19. The data were produced by immunoSEQ multiplex PCR, yet TCRdb's version contains in-frame clones alone and is incomplete. There are some 45,000 clones in the sample; about four fifths occur only once, and around an eighth lies in the top ten. Sequenced material: peripheral blood. Receptors originate from a human donor in a cohort sampled during active COVID-19. Both conserved end residues are part of each CDR3. D genes are given only for firm matches. Clone size is given for some rows only: seen once, a few or many times, or a class if the clone is expanded.

DNA,CDR3,J,D,size,V
TGTGCCAGCAGGCTGACAGGGTCCTGGGGGGAGCTGTTTTTT,CASRLTGSWGELFF,TRBJ2-2,TRBD1,NA,TRBV2
TGTGCCAGCAGCTTAGGGCCAGGGGCGAGGCCTTTCTTT,CASSLGPGARPFF,TRBJ1-1,NA,few,TRBV7-2
TGTGCCAGCAGCGGCGGTGCAGGGGGGCAAGAGACCCAGTACTTC,CASSGGAGGQETQYF,TRBJ2-5,NA,NA,TRBV7-9
TGTGCCATCAGTGAGGCCAACAAGCGGGGGGTGTTCTTC,CAISEANKRGVFF,TRBJ2-1,TRBD2,once,TRBV10-3
TGTGCCAGCAGTTACTCTACAGGGATAGCCAAAAACATTCAGTACTTC,CASSYSTGIAKNIQYF,TRBJ2-4,NA,NA,TRBV6-5
TGCGCCAGCAGCTTGGTGAGGACTAGCGGCGAGCAGTACTTC,CASSLVRTSGEQYF,TRBJ2-7,TRBD2,NA,TRBV5-1
TGTGCCAGCAGCTTAGTCGTCTCGTGGCGGGAGGGCCCAAGCAATGAGCAGTTCTTC,CASSLVVSWREGPSNEQFF,TRBJ2-1,TRBD2,NA,TRBV7-9
TGCGCCAGTGGGTATAGCGGGACCCAAGGAGAGACCCAGTACTTC,CASGYSGTQGETQYF,TRBJ2-5,TRBD2,NA,TRBV5-1
TGTGCCAGCAGCTCAACTAGCAATGAGCAGTTCTTC,CASSSTSNEQFF,TRBJ2-1,NA,NA,TRBV7-9
TGTGCCAGTAGTATAGATGCACAGTCCTATGGCTACACCTTC,CASSIDAQSYGYTF,TRBJ1-2,NA,NA,TRBV19
TGTGCCAGCAGCTCGGGCTACGAGCAGTACTTC,CASSSGYEQYF,TRBJ2-7,NA,NA,TRBV12-3/TRBV12-4
TGTGCCATCAGTGGGAACCAGGGGAACACTGAAGCTTTCTTT,CAISGNQGNTEAFF,TRBJ1-1,NA,NA,TRBV10-3
TGTGCCAGCAGTTTCCTCGGGACAGGGGAAGGTAATTCACCCCTCCACTTT,CASSFLGTGEGNSPLHF,TRBJ1-6,TRBD1,few,TRBV28
TGTGCCAGCAGGCTCTACTCCACCCCTTACAATGAGCAGTTCTTC,CASRLYSTPYNEQFF,TRBJ2-1,NA,few,TRBV28
TGTGCCAGTAGTATAGATCCGGCGGGAGGCTCAGCGCAGTTCTTC,CASSIDPAGGSAQFF,TRBJ2-1,TRBD2,few,TRBV19
TGTGCCAGCAGCGTAGAACCGGCTAGCCGGAGGGTGGATACGCAGTATTTT,CASSVEPASRRVDTQYF,TRBJ2-3,NA,NA,TRBV9
TGTGCCAGCATCAACCAGGGGGGCGGGAAAGAGACCCAGTACTTC,CASINQGGGKETQYF,TRBJ2-5,NA,NA,TRBV6-5
TGTGCCAGCAGGACAGGGGCAACGGAGCAGTACTTC,CASRTGATEQYF,TRBJ2-7,TRBD1,NA,TRBV28
TGTGCCAGCAGTTACGTGGGGGCCCAAGAGACCCAGTACTTC,CASSYVGAQETQYF,TRBJ2-5,NA,NA,TRBV6-5
TGTGCCAGCAGCCCCGGACTAGCGGCCTACGAGCAGTACTTC,CASSPGLAAYEQYF,TRBJ2-7,TRBD2,once,TRBV11-3
TGTGCCACCAGCAGAGCTTTTATGTACCAAGAGACCCAGTACTTC,CATSRAFMYQETQYF,TRBJ2-5,NA,few,TRBV15
TGCGCCAGCAGCCCGACCCCGGGGCAAGAGACCCAGTACTTC,CASSPTPGQETQYF,TRBJ2-5,NA,NA,TRBV5-1
TGCGCCAGCGGTGGCGGGAACACAGATACGCAGTATTTT,CASGGGNTDTQYF,TRBJ2-3,NA,NA,TRBV5-1
TGTGCCAGCAGTTTTAGACAGATGAACACTGAAGCTTTCTTT,CASSFRQMNTEAFF,TRBJ1-1,NA,once,TRBV28
TGTGCCAGCAGTCCTCTTACCGACAGGGTGGTAAACTCACCCCTCCACTTT,CASSPLTDRVVNSPLHF,TRBJ1-6,TRBD1,NA,TRBV27
TGTGCCAGCAGCGCCTCCGGGACTAGCTCCGAGCAGTACTTC,CASSASGTSSEQYF,TRBJ2-7,TRBD2,NA,TRBV7-2
TGTGCCAGCAGCCGCCCGCGGGGGGGAAACACCATATATTTT,CASSRPRGGNTIYF,TRBJ1-3,NA,NA,TRBV11-2
TGTGCCAGCAGTATACAAACAGGGTCCTATGGCTACACCTTC,CASSIQTGSYGYTF,TRBJ1-2,NA,NA,TRBV27
TGTGCCAGCAGCTTAACCCCCGGGAATGAGCAGTTCTTC,CASSLTPGNEQFF,TRBJ2-1,NA,NA,TRBV7-3
TGTGCCAGTAAGGGGCTAACCAAAAACATTCAGTACTTC,CASKGLTKNIQYF,TRBJ2-4,NA,NA,TRBV19
TGTGCCAGCAGTTATGGGGGACAGGGGTCTGGAAACACCATATATTTT,CASSYGGQGSGNTIYF,TRBJ1-3,TRBD1,once,TRBV6-5
TGCAGCGTCGCGCCTAGCACAGATACGCAGTATTTT,CSVAPSTDTQYF,TRBJ2-3,NA,NA,TRBV29-1
TGTGCCAGCAGCCCAACCCTTTGGACAGAAGGCGGCTACGAGCAGTACTTC,CASSPTLWTEGGYEQYF,TRBJ2-7,NA,NA,TRBV7-9
TGTGCCAGCAGGAAGCGGTTAGCCAAAAACATTCAGTACTTC,CASRKRLAKNIQYF,TRBJ2-4,NA,few,TRBV28
TGTGCCAGCAGCACAAGCGGGAGGGACACCGGGGAGCTGTTTTTT,CASSTSGRDTGELFF,TRBJ2-2,TRBD2,NA,TRBV2
TGTGCCAGCAGTTACTCGAGAATTAGCTCTGGAAACACCATATATTTT,CASSYSRISSGNTIYF,TRBJ1-3,NA,once,TRBV6-5
TGCAGCCTAGCGGGAAGATCGTTGATGGATCAGTTCTTC,CSLAGRSLMDQFF,TRBJ2-1,TRBD2,few,TRBV29-1
TGTGCCAGTAGTATAGACGGTCCAGGCCGCTCCCTTAACTATGGCTACACCTTC,CASSIDGPGRSLNYGYTF,TRBJ1-2,NA,once,TRBV19
TGTGCCAGCAGTTACGTTAGGACAGGGGGGAACTATGGCTACACCTTC,CASSYVRTGGNYGYTF,TRBJ1-2,TRBD1,NA,TRBV6-5
TGCGCCAGCAGCTTGGGTGACAGGGAAGGGGGCAGCTACAATGAGCAGTTCTTC,CASSLGDREGGSYNEQFF,TRBJ2-1,TRBD1,NA,TRBV5-1
TGTGCCAGCAGCATCGACAGGAACACTGAAGCTTTCTTT,CASSIDRNTEAFF,TRBJ1-1,NA,NA,TRBV5-4
TGTGCCAGTAGTATACGGGGGAGGGACTCTAGCACAGATACGCAGTATTTT,CASSIRGRDSSTDTQYF,TRBJ2-3,TRBD2,few,TRBV19
TGCAGTGCTAAGGGGTACAATGAGCAGTTCTTC,CSAKGYNEQFF,TRBJ2-1,NA,NA,TRBV20-1
TGTGCCAGCAGACCCCCGGGACAGGGAGGCGAGCAGTACTTC,CASRPPGQGGEQYF,TRBJ2-7,TRBD1,NA,TRBV6-5
TGTGCCAGCCAAGACAGGGGGCATGACAAAAACATTCAGTACTTC,CASQDRGHDKNIQYF,TRBJ2-4,TRBD1,NA,TRBV28
TGCAGCGTTGAGAGTCAGGGTGGTCACGAGCAGTACTTC,CSVESQGGHEQYF,TRBJ2-7,NA,few,TRBV29-1
TGTGCCAGCAGTGAAGCCGGGACAGGGGCGGGGGAGCAGTACTTC,CASSEAGTGAGEQYF,TRBJ2-7,TRBD1,NA,TRBV6-1
TGTGCCAGCAGCCCCGGACTAGCGGGAGCGAAGCAGTTCTTC,CASSPGLAGAKQFF,TRBJ2-1,TRBD2,NA,TRBV11-3
TGTGCCAGCTCCCTCTATCCGGGAACCCACTACGAGCAGTACTTC,CASSLYPGTHYEQYF,TRBJ2-7,NA,few,TRBV7-8
TGCGCCAGCAGCCCGGGACTAGGGACCGAGCAGTACTTC,CASSPGLGTEQYF,TRBJ2-7,TRBD2,NA,TRBV5-1
TGCGCCAGGTGGACAGGGGTGAACACCGGGGAGCTGTTTTTT,CARWTGVNTGELFF,TRBJ2-2,TRBD1,NA,TRBV23-1
TGTGCCAGCAGACCGGGACTACTTTACAATGAGCAGTTCTTC,CASRPGLLYNEQFF,TRBJ2-1,TRBD2,once,TRBV28
TGTGCCAGCAGCCAAGCTGAGGAGACCCAGTACTTC,CASSQAEETQYF,TRBJ2-5,NA,NA,TRBV14